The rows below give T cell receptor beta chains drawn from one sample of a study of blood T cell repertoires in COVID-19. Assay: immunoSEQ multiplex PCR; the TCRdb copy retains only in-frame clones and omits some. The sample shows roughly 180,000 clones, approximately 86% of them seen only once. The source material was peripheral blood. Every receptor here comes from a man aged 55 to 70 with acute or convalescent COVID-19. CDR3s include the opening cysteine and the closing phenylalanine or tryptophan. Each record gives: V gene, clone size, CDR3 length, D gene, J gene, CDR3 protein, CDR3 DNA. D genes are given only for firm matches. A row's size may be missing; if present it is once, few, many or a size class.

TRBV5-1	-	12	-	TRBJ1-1	CASSLHGTEAFF	TGCGCCAGCAGCTTGCACGGTACTGAAGCTTTCTTT
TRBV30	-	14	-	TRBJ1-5	CAWSVSGLGQPQHF	TGTGCCTGGAGTGTTTCGGGTTTGGGTCAGCCCCAGCATTTT
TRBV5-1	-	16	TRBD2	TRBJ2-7	CASRPTSGMLVIEQYF	TGCGCCAGCAGGCCGACTAGCGGGATGTTGGTGATCGAGCAGTACTTC
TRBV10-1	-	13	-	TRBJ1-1	CASRRQLNTEAFF	TGCGCCAGCCGGAGGCAGCTGAACACTGAAGCTTTCTTT
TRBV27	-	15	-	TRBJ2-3	CASTRGWGTTDTQYF	TGTGCCAGCACAAGGGGGTGGGGGACCACAGATACGCAGTATTTT
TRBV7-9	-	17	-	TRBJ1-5	CASSAGATVYSNQPQHF	TGTGCCAGCAGCGCAGGGGCGACAGTATATAGCAATCAGCCCCAGCATTTT
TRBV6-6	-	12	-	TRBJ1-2	CASTGSRGGYTF	TGTGCCAGTACGGGTAGTAGAGGCGGCTACACCTTC
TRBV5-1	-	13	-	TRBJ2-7	CASSLVVAAEQYF	TGCGCCAGCAGCTTGGTGGTAGCAGCTGAGCAGTACTTC
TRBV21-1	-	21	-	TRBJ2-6	CASSVTDRGFSEVTGANVLTF	TGTGCCAGCAGCGTTACGGACAGGGGGTTTAGCGAGGTTACTGGGGCCAACGTCCTGACTTTC
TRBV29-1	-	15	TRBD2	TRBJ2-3	CSVEPTSGSTDTQYF	TGCAGCGTCGAACCGACTAGCGGTAGCACAGATACGCAGTATTTT
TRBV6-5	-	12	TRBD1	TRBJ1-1	CASRPDRGRAFF	TGTGCCAGCAGGCCCGACAGGGGACGAGCTTTCTTT
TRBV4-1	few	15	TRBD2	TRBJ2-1	CASSRPSGRGNEQFF	TGCGCCAGCAGCCGTCCTAGCGGGAGGGGGAATGAGCAGTTCTTC
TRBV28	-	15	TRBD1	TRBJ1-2	CASNDPGQGARGYTF	TGTGCCAGCAACGACCCAGGACAGGGGGCGCGTGGCTACACCTTC
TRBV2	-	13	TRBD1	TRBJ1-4	CASLDRVNEKLFF	TGTGCCAGCCTCGACAGGGTTAATGAAAAACTGTTTTTT
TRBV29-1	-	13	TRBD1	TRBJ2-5	CSVIRQGQETQYF	TGCAGCGTGATCCGACAGGGACAAGAGACCCAGTACTTC
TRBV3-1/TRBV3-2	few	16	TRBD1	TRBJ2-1	CASSPTTGEAYNEQFF	TGTGCCAGCAGCCCCACGACAGGGGAGGCCTACAATGAGCAGTTCTTC
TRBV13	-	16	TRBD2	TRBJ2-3	CASSTRTSGNTDTQYF	TGTGCCAGCAGCACCCGGACTAGCGGAAACACAGATACGCAGTATTTT
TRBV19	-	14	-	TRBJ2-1	CASRNGALMNEQFF	TGTGCCAGTAGAAATGGGGCCCTAATGAATGAGCAGTTCTTC
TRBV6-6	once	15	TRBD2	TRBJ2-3	CASSYGGLASDTQYF	TGTGCCAGCAGTTACGGGGGACTAGCATCGGATACGCAGTATTTT
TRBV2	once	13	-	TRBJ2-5	CASFPTGGETQYF	TGTGCCAGCTTCCCAACTGGGGGGGAGACCCAGTACTTC
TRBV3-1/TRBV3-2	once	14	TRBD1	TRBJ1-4	CASSLQGAGEKLFF	TGTGCCAGCAGCTTACAGGGGGCCGGTGAAAAACTGTTTTTT
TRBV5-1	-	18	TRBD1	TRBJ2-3	CASSLQPLRTGYTDTQYF	TGCGCCAGCAGCTTACAACCCCTCCGGACAGGGTACACAGATACGCAGTATTTT
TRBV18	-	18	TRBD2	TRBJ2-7	CASSSLTSGRGSSYEQYF	TGTGCCAGCTCATCTCTGACTAGCGGGAGGGGAAGCTCCTACGAGCAGTACTTC
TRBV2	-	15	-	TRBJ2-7	CASSRSRVSSYEQYF	TGTGCCAGCAGTCGATCGAGAGTAAGCTCCTACGAGCAGTACTTC
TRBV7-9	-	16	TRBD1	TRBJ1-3	CASSLYTTGTGNTIYF	TGTGCCAGCAGCCTTTACACGACAGGGACTGGAAACACCATATATTTT
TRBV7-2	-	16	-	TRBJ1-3	CASSPRGGLSGNTIYF	TGTGCCAGCAGCCCCCGCGGAGGACTCTCTGGAAACACCATATATTTT
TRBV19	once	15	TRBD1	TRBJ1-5	CASSMGQYSNQPQHF	TGTGCCAGTAGTATGGGACAGTATAGCAATCAGCCCCAGCATTTT
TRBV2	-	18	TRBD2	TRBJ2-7	CASSETLGLAGGIYEQYF	TGTGCCAGCAGTGAAACCTTGGGACTAGCGGGAGGGATTTACGAGCAGTACTTC
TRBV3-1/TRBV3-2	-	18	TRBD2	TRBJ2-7	CASSPTSGRPLGNYEQYF	TGTGCCAGCAGCCCGACGAGCGGGAGGCCGCTTGGGAACTACGAGCAGTACTTC
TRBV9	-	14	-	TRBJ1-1	CASSVVGGGTEAFF	TGTGCCAGCAGCGTAGTCGGTGGCGGGACTGAAGCTTTCTTT
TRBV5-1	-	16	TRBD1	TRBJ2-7	CASSWRGQGVGYEQYF	TGCGCCAGCAGCTGGCGGGGACAGGGGGTGGGCTACGAGCAGTACTTC
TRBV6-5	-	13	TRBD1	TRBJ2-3	CAGRGQGTDTQYF	TGTGCCGGAAGGGGGCAGGGCACAGATACGCAGTATTTT
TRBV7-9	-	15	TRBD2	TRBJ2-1	CASSSSGTSGDEQFF	TGTGCCAGCAGCTCCTCAGGGACTAGCGGCGATGAGCAGTTCTTC
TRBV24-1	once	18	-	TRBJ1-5	CATSDWEAGGRYKEPQHF	TGTGCCACCAGTGATTGGGAGGCGGGGGGCCGTTATAAGGAGCCCCAGCATTTT
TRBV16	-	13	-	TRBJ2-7	CASSPGLSYEQYF	TGTGCCAGCAGCCCAGGGTTGTCCTACGAGCAGTACTTC
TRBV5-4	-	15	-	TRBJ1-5	CASSLGGRMDQPQHF	TGTGCCAGCAGCTTGGGGGGGCGGATGGATCAGCCCCAGCATTTT